Included here is one T cell receptor beta chain sequence, with context. By its share of the sample, this clone is medium-sized (0.01 to 0.1%). Base qualities are not provided; no much larger clone lies one nucleotide away. The sample comes from a study of graft-versus-host responses after intestinal transplantation (dated by TCRdb to about 2021). The study in broad terms: The transplants that recipients got were multivisceral, liver-intestinal, or isolated intestinal. Every recipient was given anti-thymocyte globulin induction, then maintenance tacrolimus and steroids for 3 to 4 years. After intestinal transplantation, graft-versus-host and host-versus-graft alloreactive T cell clones in the graft, circulation and bone marrow were tracked using bulk TCR-beta CDR3 sequencing. Alloreactive clones were identified by sequencing pre-transplant mixed lymphocyte reaction products and comparing them with unstimulated pre-transplant donor and recipient T cells. The cohort enrolled 20 to 30 intestinal transplant recipients, one of whom was a retransplant, and a few patients without pretransplant specimens were excluded. A peak of at least 4% donor T cells among recipient peripheral blood mononuclear cells was the definition used for donor T cell macrochimerism. Rather than being sequenced by the commercial service, samples from a few later patients were sequenced in-house on an Illumina MiSeq and processed with MiXCR.

Library preparation used the immunoSEQ multiplex PCR assay. For most patients, genomic DNA was isolated with the Qiagen DNeasy Blood and Tissue Kit and shipped frozen to Adaptive Biotechnologies for TCR sequencing. For most patients, genomic DNA was subjected to high-throughput TCR-beta CDR3 sequencing by Adaptive Biotechnologies. The authors' analysis ran thus. Adaptive's ImmunoSEQ software supplied the TCR sequencing data for around 19 patients, while MiXCR and VDJtools were used to process a few other patients. CD4 versus CD8 sorting errors were corrected by removing sequences found in both subsets at a frequency ratio below 5:1. CDR3 nucleotide sequences shared by donor and recipient were removed because the origin of these sequences could not be assigned. At least 2-fold expansion over unstimulated cells and a minimum CFSE-low frequency of 0.002% (template counts) or 0.001% (read counts) were required for clones to be classified as alloreactive. Clones detected in sequenced pre-transplant spleen, lymph node, or MLR CFSE-low populations of the donor or recipient were defined as mappable. Cumulative frequency of alloreactive clones was calculated as a percentage of all sequences weighted by copy number. This immuneACCESS table, as held by TCRdb, lists in-frame sequences with V and J called but not all clones. Of the missing ones, under half trace to an unresolved V gene in checked studies; the others have no known cause. From that table come the V and J calls and clone size; the DNA was used to work out D and trimming. The sample contains roughly 10,000 clones, 29% of them found a single time. Together, the top ten hold roughly 6.2% of the sample.

According to the germline V gene, CDR1 reads MGHRA and CDR2 reads YSYEKL. The CDR3 runs 13 amino acids, cysteine and phenylalanine included. Only the CDR3 DNA stays, 39 bases, in frame from base 1. V was cut back by 4 bases and J by 1 base, leaving a gap of 7 bases between them. The time point label for this specimen denotes: cells obtained before transplantation from donor or recipient. In mixed lymphocyte reactions, some 200,000 CFSE-labeled pre-transplant responders were plated with some 200,000 irradiated violet-dye-labeled stimulators and cultured for 5 to 6 days. After the mixed lymphocyte reaction, proliferating CD3+CD4+CFSE-low and CD3+CD8+CFSE-low responder cells were FACS-sorted on a BD Influx sorter. Overall study outcomes, separate from this receptor: The relatively low number and heterogeneity of intestinal transplant patients limited the conclusions. Patients with donor T cell macrochimerism had high GvH to HvG T cell clonal ratios in their allografts. Early after transplant, peak levels of circulating GvH clones were found to be associated with declines in HvG clones. GvH clones were detected in recipient bone marrow, and some of these GvH clones were observed earlier in ileal mucosa or blood, consistent with an intestinal mucosal origin.

This clonotype was obtained from a human patient who received an intestinal transplant. The chain links TRBV4-1 with TRBJ1-1; a confident D gene designation cannot be given. Here the sequenced sample was alloreactive CD8+ T cells from a mixed lymphocyte reaction culture, taken before intestinal transplant. Sample cell subset or site, as interpreted from the label and publication: CFSE-low proliferating T cells sorted from roughly six-day pre-transplant mixed lymphocyte reaction (GvH or HvG direction). The CDR3 in this case is CASSPPGNTEAFF. The nucleotide sequence is given as TGCGCCAGCAGCCCCCCAGGGAACACTGAAGCTTTCTTT.